What follows are 26 T cell receptor beta chains derived from one specimen sequenced in a study of blood T cell repertoires in COVID-19. Using immunoSEQ multiplex PCR, the repertoire was profiled, and TCRdb retains in-frame clones only, with some absent. The repertoire holds 200,000 or so clones, with 70% to 85% as singletons. The sample comprised peripheral blood. The source of these receptors is a woman in her 30s with acute or convalescent COVID-19.

This clone was counted a single time. The DNA of the CDR3 is TGTGCCAGCAGCTTAGGCGGGACAGGGGATTCACCCCTCCACTTT. This codes for CASSLGGTGDSPLHF. The chain links TRBV7-6 to TRBJ1-6, with TRBD1 identical over 10 bases. Germline loops: CDR1 SGHVS, CDR2 FNYEAQ. The CDR3 is made up of 15 amino acids. V was clipped by 1 base and J by 8 bases; unmatched bases: 2.

The CDR3 region is CASSYGQGWYGYTF. CDR3 coding DNA: TGTGCCAGCAGTTACGGACAGGGCTGGTATGGCTACACCTTC. The rearrangement links TRBV6-6 to TRBJ1-2; TRBD1 matches at 8 bases. V lost 2 bases to trimming and J lost 5 bases; unmatched junction nucleotides: 4. Germline loops: CDR1 MNHNY, CDR2 SVGAGI (reference sequence). This CDR3 is built from 14 residues.

A single count supports this clone. The chain is built from TRBV5-1 and TRBJ2-7, with D possibly matching TRBD2 (6 bases). V lost 7 bases to trimming and J lost 0 bases, with 14 bases between them. The CDR3 extends over 14 amino acids. Germline CDR1 is SGHRS and CDR2 is YFSETQ. The chain's CDR3 is CASSGRTNSYEQYF. CDR3 sequence (DNA): TGCGCCAGCTCGGGGAGGACTAACTCCTACGAGCAGTACTTC.

The J gene is TRBJ2-2, the V gene TRBV7-2, with 12 bases matching TRBD2. This CDR3 contains 17 residues. V gave up 3 bases and J gave up 5 bases; unmatched junction bases: 7. CDR1 and CDR2 (germline): SGHTA, FQGNSA. The DNA for the CDR3 is TGTGCCAGCAGCTTTTCTAGCGGGAGGGCCCGAACCGGGGAGCTGTTTTTT. It is translated as CASSFSSGRARTGELFF.

This chain joins TRBV18 and TRBJ1-3; 7 bases match TRBD1. Losses at the gene ends were 3 bases for V and 4 bases for J; bases not matched to a gene: 3. There are 14 residues in the CDR3. CDR1 and CDR2 (germline): KGHSH, LQKENI. The CDR3 DNA reads as TGTGCCAGCTCACCCCCGGGACAGGGAAACACCATATATTTT. Amino acids: CASSPPGQGNTIYF.

This rearrangement joins TRBV20-1 to TRBJ2-3, with TRBD1 as a possible D gene (6 bases). Between the trimmed V and J ends, which lost 3 bases and 0 bases, there was a span of 10 bases. CDR3 size: 14 residues. The germline gives CDR1 DFQATT, CDR2 SNEGSKA (reference sequence). CDR3 bases: TGCAGTGCTAGTAGGGGGACCAGCACAGATACGCAGTATTTT. Its protein is CSASRGTSTDTQYF.

Only one count was recorded for this clone. The chain has TRBV29-1 and TRBJ1-1, with a possible D match to TRBD1 (6 bases). V was pared by 4 bases and J by 1 base, with 10 bases between. This CDR3 comprises 13 residues. CDR1 and CDR2 (germline): SQVTM, ANQGSEA. CDR3 coding DNA: TGCAGCGTTGCTGGACAGCAGAACACTGAAGCTTTCTTT. Encoded protein: CSVAGQQNTEAFF.

The gene calls are TRBV27 and TRBJ1-1; D unclear. Germline V gives CDR1 MNHEY, CDR2 SMNVEV (reference sequence). The CDR3 is made up of 13 amino acids. The germline V and J ends were trimmed by 6 bases and 4 bases, with 12 bases remaining between them. CDR3 sequence: CASREVAGTEAFF. The CDR3 DNA follows: TGTGCCAGCAGGGAGGTTGCGGGCACTGAAGCTTTCTTT.

This chain joins TRBV10-1 and TRBJ1-1; 10 bases are shared with TRBD1. This CDR3 has 16 amino acids. The germline V gene has CDR1 WNHNN and CDR2 SYGVQD (reference sequence). Trimming removed 6 bases from V and 2 bases from J; junction bases left unmatched: 9. The CDR3 DNA follows: TGCGCCAGCAGCGCGGACAGGGGGTTACCTAACACTGAAGCTTTCTTT. Its protein product is CASSADRGLPNTEAFF.

This clone was counted between two and nine times. The rearrangement joins TRBV5-4 to TRBJ1-2, with 7 bases aligning to TRBD1. CDR1 is SGHNT and CDR2 is YYREEE in the germline V gene (reference sequence). There are 13 residues in the CDR3. V lost 9 bases, J lost 4 bases, and 9 bases stayed unmatched. The CDR3 DNA follows: TGTGCCACTAAGGGGACAGAAGTCTATGGCTACACCTTC. Translated: CATKGTEVYGYTF.

The rearrangement links TRBV14 to TRBJ2-2; 11 bases are a match to TRBD2. Germline V gene lookup returns CDR1 SGHDN and CDR2 FVKESK. The ends lost 1 base at V and 3 bases at J; junction bases unmatched: 7. The length of the CDR3 is 18 residues. The CDR3: CASSQVTSGRWDTGELFF. The CDR3 DNA follows: TGTGCCAGCAGCCAAGTTACTAGCGGGAGATGGGACACCGGGGAGCTGTTTTTT.

V is TRBV30 and J is TRBJ2-7, with 8 bases identical to TRBD2. Germline V gene sequence: CDR1 GTSNPN, CDR2 SVGIG (reference sequence). Trimming took 6 bases from V and 2 from J; bases not matched to a gene: 3. This CDR3 contains 12 residues. This chain's CDR3 is CACRGGAYEQYF. In nucleotides, the CDR3 is TGTGCCTGCCGGGGGGGGGCCTACGAGCAGTACTTC.

J is TRBJ1-5 and V is TRBV4-2; TRBD1 matches at 7 bases. The V and J ends lost 4 bases and 7 bases, in that order; junction bases with no gene match: 7. The CDR3 is 14 residues long. Per germline, CDR1 LGHNA and CDR2 YNFKEQ. Written as DNA, the CDR3 is TGTGCCAGCAGCCGTGGGACAGAACGACAGCCCCAGCATTTT. Its protein product is CASSRGTERQPQHF.

This sequence joins TRBV18 and TRBJ1-3, with TRBD1 matching over 7 bases. V shed 4 bases and J 0 bases; nucleotides not matched to a gene: 0. Per the germline V gene, CDR1 is KGHSH and CDR2 is LQKENI. CDR3 length equals 14 residues. The CDR3 protein is CASSRDSSGNTIYF. Here the CDR3 DNA reads TGTGCCAGCTCACGGGACAGCTCTGGAAACACCATATATTTT.

V gene TRBV5-1 combines with J gene TRBJ1-3; 7 bases are a match to TRBD1. The CDR3 sequence is 14 residues long. Germline V lookup: CDR1 SGHRS, CDR2 YFSETQ. V dropped 4 bases and J dropped 3; count of bases not matched to a gene: 4. DNA of the CDR3: TGCGCCAGCAGCGAACAGGGGTATGGAAACACCATATATTTT. This codes for CASSEQGYGNTIYF.

The chain carries TRBV13 and TRBJ2-2; 8 bases agree with TRBD1. V dropped 2 bases and J dropped 0; count of bases not matched to a gene: 2. Germline V lookup: CDR1 PRHDT, CDR2 FYEKMQ (reference sequence). This CDR3 is 16 amino acids long. The CDR3 region has the DNA TGTGCCAGCAGCTTACAGGGGGCCTCGAACACCGGGGAGCTGTTTTTT. Protein sequence: CASSLQGASNTGELFF.

V is TRBV7-2 and J is TRBJ2-3; D might be TRBD1 (6 bases). The CDR3 covers 14 residues. The V end lost 6 bases, the J end lost 3 bases, and 13 bases lay between the germline ends. CDR1 and CDR2 (germline): SGHTA, FQGNSA. The CDR3 here is CASRQGFVTDTQYF. The DNA for the CDR3 is TGTGCCAGCAGGCAGGGGTTCGTTACAGATACGCAGTATTTT.

The J gene is TRBJ1-3, the V gene TRBV30, with D hard to call. The CDR3 runs 14 residues. The germline V and J ends were trimmed by 0 bases and 3 bases, with 9 bases remaining between them. Germline CDR1 GTSNPN, CDR2 SVGIG (reference sequence). DNA for the CDR3: TGTGCCTGGAGTGTCGGTTCTCATGGAAACACCATATATTTT. It encodes CAWSVGSHGNTIYF.

The rearrangement joins TRBV28 to TRBJ1-1; 7 nucleotides line up with TRBD1. Germline assignment: CDR1 MDHEN and CDR2 SYDVKM. This CDR3 has 15 residues. V shed 2 bases and J 4 bases; nucleotides not matched to a gene: 7. The CDR3 nucleotides read TGTGCCAGCAGTTTAGCACAGGGGCTCGGCACTGAAGCTTTCTTT. Amino acids: CASSLAQGLGTEAFF.

The rearrangement joins TRBV6-4 to TRBJ2-3; D might be TRBD1 (6 bases). The germline CDR1 and CDR2 sequences are MRHNA and SNTAGT. With 4 bases removed from V and 1 base from J, the gap between germline ends came to 9 bases. The CDR3 is 14 amino acids. As DNA, the CDR3 is TGTGCCAGCAGTGCCAGACAGGGCACAGATACGCAGTATTTT. This codes for CASSARQGTDTQYF.

This chain joins TRBV28 and TRBJ1-6; weak D call: TRBD1 (5 bases). V was pared by 7 bases and J by 3 bases, with 7 bases between. Per germline, CDR1 MDHEN and CDR2 SYDVKM. This CDR3 spans 13 amino acids. CDR3 sequence (DNA): TGTGCCAGCATCAGGGTCTATAATTCACCCCTCCACTTT. This sequence encodes CASIRVYNSPLHF.

The count of this clone is one. The same CDR3 is also encoded by other DNA sequences in this sample. The chain is built from TRBV5-8 and TRBJ1-1; D uncertain. The V gene's germline CDR1 is SGHTS and CDR2 YDEGEE. This CDR3 comprises 11 residues. V dropped 1 base and J dropped 5 bases, with 3 bases sitting between them. CDR3 bases: TGTGCCAGCAGCTTGCGTACTGAAGCTTTCTTT. Amino acids: CASSLRTEAFF.

The chain carries TRBV10-3 and TRBJ2-3; TRBD1 aligns across 8 bases. CDR1 ENHRY and CDR2 SYGVKD come from the germline V gene. This CDR3 has 14 amino acids. J was trimmed by 3 bases and V by 6 bases; bases with no gene match: 5. The CDR3 region has the DNA TGTGCCATCAGGACAGGGGTTGGGACAGATACGCAGTATTTT. Its protein is CAIRTGVGTDTQYF.

The chain recombines TRBV28 with TRBJ2-7, with a possible D match to TRBD2 (6 bases). The V gene lost 7 bases and the J gene lost 3 bases, with 13 bases spanning the gap. The germline V gene has CDR1 MDHEN and CDR2 SYDVKM. CDR3 size: 13 residues. CDR3 sequence (DNA): TGTGCCAGCAAAATCGGGACTGTCTACGAGCAGTACTTC. The encoded protein is CASKIGTVYEQYF.

The chain uses TRBV7-6 and TRBJ1-4; D remains unclear. V was shortened by 2 bases and J by 4 bases, with 11 bases between the two germline ends. Per the germline V gene, CDR1 is SGHVS and CDR2 is FNYEAQ. The CDR3 totals 15 residues. The CDR3, as DNA: TGTGCCAGCAGCTTACGCGGTCTGGATAATGAAAAACTGTTTTTT. Translating gives CASSLRGLDNEKLFF.

This rearrangement joins TRBV3-1 (or the pseudogene TRBV3-2) to TRBJ1-1, with D perhaps TRBD1 (5 bases). Germline CDR1 reads LGHDT; CDR2 reads YNNKEL (reference sequence). The CDR3 loop spans 17 amino acids. Deletions cut 0 bases from V and 1 base from J, with 15 bases between. CDR3 nucleotide sequence: TGTGCCAGCAGCCAAGAGAATCACGGGGGAGGGAACACTGAAGCTTTCTTT. Protein product: CASSQENHGGGNTEAFF.